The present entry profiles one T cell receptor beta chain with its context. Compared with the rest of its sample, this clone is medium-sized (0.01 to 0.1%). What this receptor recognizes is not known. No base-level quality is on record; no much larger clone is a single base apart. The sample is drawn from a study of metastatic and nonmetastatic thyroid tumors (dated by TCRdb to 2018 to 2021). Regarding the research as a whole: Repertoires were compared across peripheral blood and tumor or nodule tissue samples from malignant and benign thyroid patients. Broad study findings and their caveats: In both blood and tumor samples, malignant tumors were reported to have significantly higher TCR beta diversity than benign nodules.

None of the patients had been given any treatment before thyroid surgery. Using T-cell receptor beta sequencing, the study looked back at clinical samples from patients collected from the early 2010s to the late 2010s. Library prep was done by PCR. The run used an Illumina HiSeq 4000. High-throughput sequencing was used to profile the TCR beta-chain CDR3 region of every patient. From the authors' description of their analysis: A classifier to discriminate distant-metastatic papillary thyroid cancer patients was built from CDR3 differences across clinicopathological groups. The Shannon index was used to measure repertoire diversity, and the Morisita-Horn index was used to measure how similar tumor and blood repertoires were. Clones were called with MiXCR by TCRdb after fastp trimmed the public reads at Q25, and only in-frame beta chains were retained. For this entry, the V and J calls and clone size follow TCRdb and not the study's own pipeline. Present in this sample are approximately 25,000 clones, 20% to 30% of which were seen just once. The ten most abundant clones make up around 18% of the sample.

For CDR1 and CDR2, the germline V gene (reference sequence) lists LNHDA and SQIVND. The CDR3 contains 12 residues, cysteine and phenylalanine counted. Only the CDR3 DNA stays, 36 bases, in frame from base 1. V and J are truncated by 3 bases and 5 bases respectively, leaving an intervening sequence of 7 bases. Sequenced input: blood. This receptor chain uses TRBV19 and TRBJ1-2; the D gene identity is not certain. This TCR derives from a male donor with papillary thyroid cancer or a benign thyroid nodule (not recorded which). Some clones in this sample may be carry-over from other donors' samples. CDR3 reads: CASSIIGYGYTF. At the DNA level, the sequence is TGTGCCAGTAGTATCATCGGGTATGGCTACACCTTC.